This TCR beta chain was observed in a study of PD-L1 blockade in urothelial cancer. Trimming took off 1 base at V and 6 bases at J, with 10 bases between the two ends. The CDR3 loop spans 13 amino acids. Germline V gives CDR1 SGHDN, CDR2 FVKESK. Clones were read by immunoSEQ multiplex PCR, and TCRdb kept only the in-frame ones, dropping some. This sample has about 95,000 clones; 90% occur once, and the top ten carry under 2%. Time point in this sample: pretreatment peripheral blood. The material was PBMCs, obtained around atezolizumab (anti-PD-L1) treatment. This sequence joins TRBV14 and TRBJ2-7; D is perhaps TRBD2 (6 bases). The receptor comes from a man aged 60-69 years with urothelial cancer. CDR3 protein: CASSQGTKAEQYF. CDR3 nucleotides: TGTGCCAGCAGCCAAGGGACTAAGGCCGAGCAGTACTTC.